The 3 T cell receptor beta chains below were found in one sample sequenced in a study of cytomegalovirus exposure and HLA in healthy donors. The PCR used 60 Vbeta and 13 Jbeta primers. Here immunoSEQ multiplex PCR was the method, and the copy in TCRdb shows in-frame clones only, minus some. The sample comprises about 130,000 clones, about 81% of which are singletons, and under 6% rests with the top ten. The source material was PBMCs. The receptors here all came from a woman aged 40 to 49 in good health and CMV-seropositive.

The chain couples TRBV7-3 to TRBJ1-1; D remains unclear. The CDR3 is made up of 13 amino acids. Germline-derived CDR1 and CDR2 are SGHTA and FQGTGA. V dropped 7 bases and J dropped 3 bases, with 12 bases sitting between them. The CDR3 nucleotides are TGTGCCAGCAAAGTAGTAAGCGACACTGAAGCTTTCTTT. This sequence encodes CASKVVSDTEAFF.

This clone was observed a single time. This chain links TRBV7-8 with TRBJ2-1, with a weak D call TRBD2 (6 bases). V lost 1 base, J lost 2 bases, and 9 bases lay in between. The CDR3 has 15 amino acids. Germline values: CDR1 SGHVS, CDR2 FQNEAQ. The CDR3 coding sequence is TGTGCCAGCAGCTTAGTTGGCGGGACCTACAATGAGCAGTTCTTC. The encoded protein is CASSLVGGTYNEQFF.

The rearrangement uses TRBV5-1 and TRBJ2-5, with 8 bases aligning to TRBD2. J lost 1 base, V lost 1 base, and 6 bases had no gene match. CDR1 and CDR2 (germline): SGHRS, YFSETQ. The CDR3 has 16 amino acids. CDR3 bases: TGCGCCAGCAGCTTGCATGCGGGGGGCCCCCAAGAGACCCAGTACTTC. It yields the protein CASSLHAGGPQETQYF. Variable domain in full (rest from reference TRBV5-1 and TRBJ2-5): KAGVTQTPRYLIKTRGQQVTLSCSPISGHRSVSWYQQTPGQGLQFLFEYFSETQRNKGNFPGRFSGRQFSNSRSEMNVSTLELGDSALYLCASSLHAGGPQETQYFGPGTRLLVL.